This T cell receptor beta chain was recovered during a study of T cells after yellow fever vaccination. The CDR3 is made up of 17 amino acids. J was trimmed by 0 bases and V by 3 bases; bases with no gene match: 10. TCRdb ran MiXCR on the 5' RACE reads and lists one entry per CDR3 protein. The sample has tens of thousands of distinct CDR3 sequences; approximately 7% are singletons. The sample holds many counts of this clonotype. Sequenced material: CD8+ T cells sorted from PBMCs, taken on the day of the first yellow fever vaccination. The J gene is TRBJ1-2, the V gene TRBV12-3 or TRBV12-4, with TRBD1 matching over 7 bases. The sequence came from a man aged 18 to 35 who received the YFV17D yellow fever vaccine. CDR3: CASSFGIRDRANYGYTF. CDR3 nucleotides: TGTGCCAGCAGTTTTGGCATCCGGGACAGAGCTAACTATGGCTACACCTTC.